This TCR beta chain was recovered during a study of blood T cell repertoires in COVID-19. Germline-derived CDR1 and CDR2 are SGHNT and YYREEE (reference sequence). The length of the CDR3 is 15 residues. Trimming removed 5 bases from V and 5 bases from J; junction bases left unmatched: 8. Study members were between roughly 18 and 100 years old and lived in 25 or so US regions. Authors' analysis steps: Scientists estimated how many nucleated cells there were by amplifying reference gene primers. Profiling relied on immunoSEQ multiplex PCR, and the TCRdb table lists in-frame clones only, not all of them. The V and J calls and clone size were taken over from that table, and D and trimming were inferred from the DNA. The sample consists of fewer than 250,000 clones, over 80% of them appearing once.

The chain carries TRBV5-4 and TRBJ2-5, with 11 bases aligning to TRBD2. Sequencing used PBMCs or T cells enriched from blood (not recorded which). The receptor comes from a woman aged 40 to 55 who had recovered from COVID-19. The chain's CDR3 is CASSFTSGRKETQYF. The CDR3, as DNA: TGTGCCAGCAGTTTTACTAGCGGGAGAAAGGAGACCCAGTACTTC.